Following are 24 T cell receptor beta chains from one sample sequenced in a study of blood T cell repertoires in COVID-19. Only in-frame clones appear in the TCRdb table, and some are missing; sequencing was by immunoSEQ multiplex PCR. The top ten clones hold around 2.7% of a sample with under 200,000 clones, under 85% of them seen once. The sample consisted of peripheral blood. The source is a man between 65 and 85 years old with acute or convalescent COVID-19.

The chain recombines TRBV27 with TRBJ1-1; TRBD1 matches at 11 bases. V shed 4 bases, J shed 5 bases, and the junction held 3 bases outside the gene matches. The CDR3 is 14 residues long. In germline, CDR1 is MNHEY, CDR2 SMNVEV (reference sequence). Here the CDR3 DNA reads TGTGCCAGCAGTTGGGGACAGGGGGGGACTGAAGCTTTCTTT. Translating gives CASSWGQGGTEAFF.

This CDR3 is CASSLAGTDNSPLHF. CDR3 coding DNA: TGCGCCAGCAGCTTGGCCGGGACAGACAATTCACCCCTCCACTTT. This chain links TRBV5-1 with TRBJ1-6; 7 bases fit TRBD1. The CDR3 extends over 15 amino acids. V was clipped by 0 bases and J by 7 bases; unmatched bases: 4. Germline CDR1 SGHRS, CDR2 YFSETQ.

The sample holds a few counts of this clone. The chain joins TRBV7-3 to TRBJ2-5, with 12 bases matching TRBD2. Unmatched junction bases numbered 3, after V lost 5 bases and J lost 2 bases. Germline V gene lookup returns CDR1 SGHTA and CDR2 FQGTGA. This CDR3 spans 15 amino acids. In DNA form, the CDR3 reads TGTGCCAGCAGCAAAGGACTAGCGGGACAAGAGACCCAGTACTTC. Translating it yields CASSKGLAGQETQYF.

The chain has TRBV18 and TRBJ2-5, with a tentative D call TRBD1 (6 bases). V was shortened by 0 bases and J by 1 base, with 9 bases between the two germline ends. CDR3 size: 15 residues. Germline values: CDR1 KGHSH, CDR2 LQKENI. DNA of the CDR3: TGTGCCAGCTCACCACCGGGGGCCATCCAAGAGACCCAGTACTTC. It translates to CASSPPGAIQETQYF.

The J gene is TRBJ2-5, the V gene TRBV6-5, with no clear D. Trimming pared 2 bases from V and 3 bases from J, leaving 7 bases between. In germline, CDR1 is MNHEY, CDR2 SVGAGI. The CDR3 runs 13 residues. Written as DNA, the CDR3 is TGTGCCAGCAGTTACCTACCCAAAGAGACCCAGTACTTC. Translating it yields CASSYLPKETQYF.

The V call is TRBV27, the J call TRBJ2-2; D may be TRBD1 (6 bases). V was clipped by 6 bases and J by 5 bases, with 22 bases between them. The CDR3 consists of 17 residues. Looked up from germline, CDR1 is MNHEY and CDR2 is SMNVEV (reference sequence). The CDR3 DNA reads TGTGCCAGCAGCCTTTTATCGTGGGACACCGGTACCGGGGAGCTGTTTTTT. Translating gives CASSLLSWDTGTGELFF.

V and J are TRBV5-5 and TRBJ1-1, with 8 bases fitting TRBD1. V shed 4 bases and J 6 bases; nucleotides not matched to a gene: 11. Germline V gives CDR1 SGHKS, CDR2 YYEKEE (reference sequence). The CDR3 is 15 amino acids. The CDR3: CASSPGQENFPEAFF. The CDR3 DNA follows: TGTGCCAGCAGCCCGGGACAGGAAAACTTTCCTGAAGCTTTCTTT.

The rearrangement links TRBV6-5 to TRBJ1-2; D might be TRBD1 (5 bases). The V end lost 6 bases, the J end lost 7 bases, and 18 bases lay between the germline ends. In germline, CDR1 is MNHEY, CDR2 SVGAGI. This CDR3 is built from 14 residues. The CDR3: CASSAMGQALGYTF. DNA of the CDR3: TGTGCCAGCAGCGCTATGGGGCAGGCACTTGGCTACACCTTC.

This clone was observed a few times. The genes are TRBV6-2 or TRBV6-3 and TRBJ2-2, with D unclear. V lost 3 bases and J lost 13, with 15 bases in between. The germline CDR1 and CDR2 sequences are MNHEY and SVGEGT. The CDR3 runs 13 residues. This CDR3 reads CASSYNNPLTLFF. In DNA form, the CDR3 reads TGTGCCAGCAGTTATAACAATCCCTTAACGCTGTTTTTT.

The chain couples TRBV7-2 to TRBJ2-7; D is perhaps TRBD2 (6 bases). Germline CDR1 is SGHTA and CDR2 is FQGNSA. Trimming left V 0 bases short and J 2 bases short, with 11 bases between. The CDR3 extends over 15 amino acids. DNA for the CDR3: TGTGCCAGCAGCTTAGCGGTACAGCGGGCCTACGAGCAGTACTTC. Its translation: CASSLAVQRAYEQYF. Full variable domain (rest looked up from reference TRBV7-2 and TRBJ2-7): GAGVSQSPSNKVTEKGKDVELRCDPISGHTALYWYRQSLGQGLEFLIYFQGNSAPDKSGLPSDRFSAERTGGSVSTLTIQRTQQEDSAVYLCASSLAVQRAYEQYFGPGTRLTVT.

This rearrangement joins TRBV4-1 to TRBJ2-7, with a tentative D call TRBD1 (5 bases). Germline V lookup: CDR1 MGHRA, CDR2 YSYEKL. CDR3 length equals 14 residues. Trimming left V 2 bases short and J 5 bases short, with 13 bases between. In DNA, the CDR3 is TGCGCCAGCAGCCAAAATACCCAGGGAAACGAGCAGTACTTC. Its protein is CASSQNTQGNEQYF.

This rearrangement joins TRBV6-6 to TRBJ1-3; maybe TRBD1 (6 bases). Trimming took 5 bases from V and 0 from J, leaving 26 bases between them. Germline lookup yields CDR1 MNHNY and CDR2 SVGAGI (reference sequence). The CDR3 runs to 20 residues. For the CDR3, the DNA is TGTGCCAGCAGTCTGGGAGGGGGGAGCGGGGCTGCCAGCTCTGGAAACACCATATATTTT. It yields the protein CASSLGGGSGAASSGNTIYF.

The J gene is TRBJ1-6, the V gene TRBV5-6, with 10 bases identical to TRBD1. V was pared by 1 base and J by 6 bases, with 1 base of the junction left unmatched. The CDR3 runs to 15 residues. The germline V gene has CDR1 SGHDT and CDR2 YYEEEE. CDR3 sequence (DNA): TGTGCCAGCAGCTTGAGGGACAGGGGTAATTCACCCCTCCACTTT. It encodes CASSLRDRGNSPLHF.

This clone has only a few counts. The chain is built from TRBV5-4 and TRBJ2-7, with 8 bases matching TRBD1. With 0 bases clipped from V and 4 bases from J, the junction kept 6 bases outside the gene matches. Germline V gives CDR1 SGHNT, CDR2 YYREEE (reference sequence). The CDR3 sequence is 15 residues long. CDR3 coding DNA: TGTGCCAGCAGCTTGGGAACAGGGGGATTATACGAGCAGTACTTC. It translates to CASSLGTGGLYEQYF.

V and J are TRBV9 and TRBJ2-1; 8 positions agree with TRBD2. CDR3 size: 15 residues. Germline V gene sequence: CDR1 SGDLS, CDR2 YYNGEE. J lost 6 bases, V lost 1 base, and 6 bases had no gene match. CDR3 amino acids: CASSVNGRAPNEQFF. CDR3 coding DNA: TGTGCCAGCAGCGTAAACGGGAGGGCCCCCAATGAGCAGTTCTTC.

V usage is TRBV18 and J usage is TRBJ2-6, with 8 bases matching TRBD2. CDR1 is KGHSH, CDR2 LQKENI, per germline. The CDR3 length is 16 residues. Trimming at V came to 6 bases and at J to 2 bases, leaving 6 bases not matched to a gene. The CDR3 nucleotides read TGTGCCAGCTCGCGCGCCGGGGGGGCTGGGGCCAACGTCCTGACTTTC. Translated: CASSRAGGAGANVLTF.

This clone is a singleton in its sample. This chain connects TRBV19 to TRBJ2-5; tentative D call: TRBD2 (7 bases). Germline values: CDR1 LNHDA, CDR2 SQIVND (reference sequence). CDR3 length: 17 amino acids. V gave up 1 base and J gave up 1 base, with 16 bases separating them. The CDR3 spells CASSIGWGGGSQETQYF. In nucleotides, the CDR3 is TGTGCCAGTAGTATAGGCTGGGGAGGGGGGTCCCAAGAGACCCAGTACTTC.

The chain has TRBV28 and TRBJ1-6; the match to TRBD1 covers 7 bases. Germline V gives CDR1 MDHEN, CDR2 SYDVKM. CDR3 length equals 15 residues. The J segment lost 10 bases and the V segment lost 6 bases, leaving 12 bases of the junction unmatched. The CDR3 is CASSSGQKVSSPLHF. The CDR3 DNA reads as TGTGCCAGCAGCTCGGGACAGAAAGTTTCCTCACCCCTCCACTTT.

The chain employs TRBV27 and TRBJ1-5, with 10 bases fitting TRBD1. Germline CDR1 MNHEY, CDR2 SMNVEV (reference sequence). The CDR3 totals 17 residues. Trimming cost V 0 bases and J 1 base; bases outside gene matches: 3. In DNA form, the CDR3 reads TGTGCCAGCAGTTTATCCGGGGGACAGGGGAGCAATCAGCCCCAGCATTTT. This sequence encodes CASSLSGGQGSNQPQHF.

DNA of the CDR3: TGCGCCAGCAGCCCAATCAATGGACAGGGGACAGCTTTCTTT. Translated, it gives CASSPINGQGTAFF. J is TRBJ1-1 and V is TRBV5-1; 9 bases align to TRBD1. Losses at the gene ends were 4 bases for V and 10 bases for J; bases not matched to a gene: 11. Germline V lookup: CDR1 SGHRS, CDR2 YFSETQ. The CDR3 is 14 amino acids.

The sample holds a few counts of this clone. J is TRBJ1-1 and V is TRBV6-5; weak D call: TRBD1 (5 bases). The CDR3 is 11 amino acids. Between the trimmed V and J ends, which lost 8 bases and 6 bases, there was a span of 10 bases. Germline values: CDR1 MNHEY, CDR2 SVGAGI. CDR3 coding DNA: TGTGCCAGCGGGGGGAAGGCTGAAGCTTTCTTT. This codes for CASGGKAEAFF.

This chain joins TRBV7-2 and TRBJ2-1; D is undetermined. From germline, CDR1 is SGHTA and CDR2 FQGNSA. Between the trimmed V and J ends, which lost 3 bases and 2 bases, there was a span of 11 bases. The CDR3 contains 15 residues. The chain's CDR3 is CASSFFPRAYNEQFF. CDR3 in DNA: TGTGCCAGCAGCTTCTTCCCTAGAGCCTACAATGAGCAGTTCTTC.

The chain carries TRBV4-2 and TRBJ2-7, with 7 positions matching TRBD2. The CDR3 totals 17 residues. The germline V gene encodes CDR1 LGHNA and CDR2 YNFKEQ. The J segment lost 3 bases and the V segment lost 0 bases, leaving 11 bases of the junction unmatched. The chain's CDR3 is CASSQEPAGGTIYEQYF. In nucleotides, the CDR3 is TGTGCCAGCAGCCAAGAGCCTGCCGGGGGGACCATCTACGAGCAGTACTTC.

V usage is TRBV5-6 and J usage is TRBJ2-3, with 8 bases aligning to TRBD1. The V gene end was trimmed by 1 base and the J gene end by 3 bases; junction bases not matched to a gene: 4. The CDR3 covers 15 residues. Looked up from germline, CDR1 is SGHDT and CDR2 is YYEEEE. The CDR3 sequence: CASSLRTGLTDTQYF. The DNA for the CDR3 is TGTGCCAGCAGCTTGCGGACAGGGTTGACAGATACGCAGTATTTT.